The clone carrying this TCR beta chain was counted once. The target antigen is unknown. Primers for the PCR totalled 60 Vbeta and 13 Jbeta. TCRdb's table, derived via immunoSEQ multiplex PCR, lists solely in-frame clones and lacks some. The repertoire consists of around 150,000 clones, with 65% to 90% occurring once and the leading ten covering 5% to 7.5%. These data are taken from a study of cytomegalovirus exposure and HLA in healthy donors. The V gene lost 2 bases and the J gene lost 5 bases, with 19 bases spanning the gap. This CDR3 comprises 17 residues. Germline CDR1 reads MNHNS; CDR2 reads SASEGT. Nominal health characterized the donors when sampled, though unrecorded immune exposures were likely. Overall study findings and caveats: Fewer N-insertions (relative to the approximately 700-donor mean) were reportedly seen in an Asian-associated ancestry cluster in a later analysis. One variant, a missense change in DCLRE1C, was linked in a later analysis to TCR beta V- and J-gene trimming.

The gene calls are TRBV6-1 and TRBJ1-5; tentative D call: TRBD1 (6 bases). What was sequenced was PBMCs. The TCR originated in a man aged 50-60 years in good health and CMV-seropositive. CDR3 residues: CASSETLAGASHQPQHF. In nucleotides, the CDR3 is TGTGCCAGCAGTGAAACCTTGGCAGGGGCGAGTCATCAGCCCCAGCATTTT.